This is a list of T cell receptor beta chains from one sample in a study of human T cells and chemical hapten exposure. In TCRdb, the RACE reads were re-called with MiXCR into one record per CDR3 protein. This sample carries 73,000 or so distinct CDR3 sequences, approximately 9% of them seen once, and the ten largest clones take around 3.5%. Sequencing was performed on whole blood, taken in connection with sensitization to the hapten diphenylcyclopropenone (DPC). These receptor sequences come from a woman in her forties or fifties with alopecia areata. Some clones in this sample may be carry-over from other donors' samples. Both conserved end residues are part of each CDR3. D genes are given only for firm matches. Size is stated for part of the rows, as once, few or many counts, or as a class when the clone is expanded.

d_call: -
j_call: TRBJ2-7
clone_size: few
v_call: TRBV6-5
cdr3_nt: TGTGCCAGCAGTTACTCGGCAGCGGTACCCTACGAGCAGTACTTC
cdr3_aa: CASSYSAAVPYEQYF

d_call: -
j_call: TRBJ1-1
clone_size: many
v_call: TRBV2
cdr3_nt: TGTGCCAGCAGTGAATTCCCCCTTACAGGTAACACTGAAGCTTTCTTT
cdr3_aa: CASSEFPLTGNTEAFF

d_call: TRBD2
j_call: TRBJ2-1
clone_size: -
v_call: TRBV6-1
cdr3_nt: TGTGCCAGCAGTGAAGGGGGGGGACTAGCGGGAGCCCCGTACAATGAGCAGTTCTTC
cdr3_aa: CASSEGGGLAGAPYNEQFF

d_call: TRBD2
j_call: TRBJ2-5
clone_size: many
v_call: TRBV29-1
cdr3_nt: TGCAGCGTCAGGGGCGGGAGGGCCCTTGTTTTGGAGACCCAGTACTTC
cdr3_aa: CSVRGGRALVLETQYF

d_call: -
j_call: TRBJ1-6
clone_size: many
v_call: TRBV20-1
cdr3_nt: TGCAGTGCTAGAACAGTAGGCCGCACCGATAATTCACCCCTCCACTTT
cdr3_aa: CSARTVGRTDNSPLHF

d_call: -
j_call: TRBJ2-1
clone_size: -
v_call: TRBV19
cdr3_nt: TGTGCCAGTAGTACCCGGGACACATACTACAATGAGCAGTTCTTC
cdr3_aa: CASSTRDTYYNEQFF

d_call: -
j_call: TRBJ1-1
clone_size: -
v_call: TRBV3-1
cdr3_nt: TGTGCCAGCAGCTCTCCAGGGATAACTTACACTGAAGCTTTCTTT
cdr3_aa: CASSSPGITYTEAFF

d_call: -
j_call: TRBJ2-2
clone_size: -
v_call: TRBV19
cdr3_nt: TGTGCCAGTAGTCCCCGGGGCACCGGGGAGCTGTTTTTT
cdr3_aa: CASSPRGTGELFF

d_call: -
j_call: TRBJ2-5
clone_size: few
v_call: TRBV12-3/TRBV12-4
cdr3_nt: TGTGCCAGCTCCGGGAGAAGGCAAGAGACCCAGTACTTC
cdr3_aa: CASSGRRQETQYF

d_call: -
j_call: TRBJ2-1
clone_size: many
v_call: TRBV28
cdr3_nt: TGTGCCAGCAGTTTATTAAGGGGGAATGAGCAGTTCTTC
cdr3_aa: CASSLLRGNEQFF

d_call: -
j_call: TRBJ2-1
clone_size: -
v_call: TRBV20-1
cdr3_nt: TGCAGTGCTAGCGCTGTCCGGGGTCCAAATGAGCAGTTCTTC
cdr3_aa: CSASAVRGPNEQFF

d_call: -
j_call: TRBJ1-1
clone_size: -
v_call: TRBV11-3
cdr3_nt: TGTGCCAGCAGCCGCCTGGGCACTGAAGCTTTCTTT
cdr3_aa: CASSRLGTEAFF

d_call: -
j_call: TRBJ2-3
clone_size: few
v_call: TRBV5-1
cdr3_nt: TGCGCCAGCAGCTTGTTCTCCGGAGATACGCAGTATTTT
cdr3_aa: CASSLFSGDTQYF

d_call: -
j_call: TRBJ2-5
clone_size: -
v_call: TRBV5-5
cdr3_nt: TGTGCCAGCAGCTTTGGACAGCAGTACCAAGAGACCCAGTACTTC
cdr3_aa: CASSFGQQYQETQYF

d_call: TRBD1
j_call: TRBJ2-1
clone_size: -
v_call: TRBV9
cdr3_nt: TGTGCCAGCAGCGGGACAGGGGGCTACAATGAGCAGTTCTTC
cdr3_aa: CASSGTGGYNEQFF

d_call: TRBD1
j_call: TRBJ1-6
clone_size: many
v_call: TRBV6-6
cdr3_nt: TGTGCCAGCAGTTACCTGGGACAGGGGGCTGCACCCCTCCACTTT
cdr3_aa: CASSYLGQGAAPLHF

d_call: TRBD2
j_call: TRBJ2-1
clone_size: -
v_call: TRBV20-1
cdr3_nt: TGCAGTGCTACTAAGACTAGCGGGAGAAATCGGGAGCAGTTCTTC
cdr3_aa: CSATKTSGRNREQFF

d_call: TRBD2
j_call: TRBJ2-3
clone_size: few
v_call: TRBV20-1
cdr3_nt: TGCAGTGCCACTGGACTAGTTGGTATGGCAGATACGCAGTATTTT
cdr3_aa: CSATGLVGMADTQYF

d_call: -
j_call: TRBJ1-2
clone_size: many
v_call: TRBV29-1
cdr3_nt: TGCAGCGTTGAACAGGAGGCCGACTTAGGACAGCTATATGGCTACACCTTC
cdr3_aa: CSVEQEADLGQLYGYTF

d_call: -
j_call: TRBJ2-1
clone_size: -
v_call: TRBV12-3/TRBV12-4
cdr3_nt: TGTGCCAGCAGTCTAGGGGGGGGGGGCCCTAATGAGCAGTTCTTC
cdr3_aa: CASSLGGGGPNEQFF

d_call: -
j_call: TRBJ2-1
clone_size: few
v_call: TRBV10-3
cdr3_nt: TGTGCCATCAGTTACCGGGACGGGGACAATGAGCAGTTCTTC
cdr3_aa: CAISYRDGDNEQFF

d_call: TRBD1
j_call: TRBJ2-5
clone_size: many
v_call: TRBV12-5
cdr3_nt: TGTGCTAGTGCCTCCGGACAGGGGGTTGAGACCCAGTACTTC
cdr3_aa: CASASGQGVETQYF

d_call: TRBD1
j_call: TRBJ2-6
clone_size: many
v_call: TRBV6-2/TRBV6-3
cdr3_nt: TGTGCCAGCAGTTACCCTCGACAGGGAATATTACGTGGGGCCAACGTCCTGACTTTC
cdr3_aa: CASSYPRQGILRGANVLTF

d_call: -
j_call: TRBJ2-3
clone_size: -
v_call: TRBV10-3
cdr3_nt: TGTGCCATCACGGTTCTAGGTACGCAGTATTTT
cdr3_aa: CAITVLGTQYF

d_call: TRBD1
j_call: TRBJ1-2
clone_size: -
v_call: TRBV7-9
cdr3_nt: TGTGCAGCCGGGACAGTCTATGGCTACACCTTC
cdr3_aa: CAAGTVYGYTF

d_call: -
j_call: TRBJ1-5
clone_size: many
v_call: TRBV5-1
cdr3_nt: TGCGCCAGCAGCTTGGAGGACGGGCAGCCCCAGCATTTT
cdr3_aa: CASSLEDGQPQHF

d_call: TRBD1
j_call: TRBJ1-4
clone_size: -
v_call: TRBV6-5
cdr3_nt: TGTGCCAGCAGTATCGACAGGGGAGGGGAAAAACTGTTTTTT
cdr3_aa: CASSIDRGGEKLFF

d_call: -
j_call: TRBJ1-1
clone_size: few
v_call: TRBV2
cdr3_nt: TGTGCCAGCAGTGAATTGGTGGGGACTGAAGCTTTCTTT
cdr3_aa: CASSELVGTEAFF

d_call: -
j_call: TRBJ1-5
clone_size: many
v_call: TRBV10-3
cdr3_nt: TGTGCCATCAGTGAGTCACGGGGGAATCAGCCCCAGCATTTT
cdr3_aa: CAISESRGNQPQHF